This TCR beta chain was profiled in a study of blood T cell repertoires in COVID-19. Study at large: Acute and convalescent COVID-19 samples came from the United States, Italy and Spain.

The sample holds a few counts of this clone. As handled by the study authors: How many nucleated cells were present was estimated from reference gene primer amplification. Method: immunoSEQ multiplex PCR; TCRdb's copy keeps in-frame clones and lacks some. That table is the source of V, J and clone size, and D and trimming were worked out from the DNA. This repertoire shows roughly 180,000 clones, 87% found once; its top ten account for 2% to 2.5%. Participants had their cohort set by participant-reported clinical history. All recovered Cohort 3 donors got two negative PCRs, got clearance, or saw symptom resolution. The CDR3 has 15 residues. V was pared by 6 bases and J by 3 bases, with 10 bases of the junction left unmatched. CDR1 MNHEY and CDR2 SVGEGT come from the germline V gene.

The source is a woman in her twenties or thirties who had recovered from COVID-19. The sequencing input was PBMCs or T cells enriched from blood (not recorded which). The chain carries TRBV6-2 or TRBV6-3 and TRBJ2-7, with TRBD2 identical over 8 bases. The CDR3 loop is CASSHYSGTNYEQYF. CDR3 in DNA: TGTGCCAGCAGCCACTATAGCGGGACGAACTACGAGCAGTACTTC.